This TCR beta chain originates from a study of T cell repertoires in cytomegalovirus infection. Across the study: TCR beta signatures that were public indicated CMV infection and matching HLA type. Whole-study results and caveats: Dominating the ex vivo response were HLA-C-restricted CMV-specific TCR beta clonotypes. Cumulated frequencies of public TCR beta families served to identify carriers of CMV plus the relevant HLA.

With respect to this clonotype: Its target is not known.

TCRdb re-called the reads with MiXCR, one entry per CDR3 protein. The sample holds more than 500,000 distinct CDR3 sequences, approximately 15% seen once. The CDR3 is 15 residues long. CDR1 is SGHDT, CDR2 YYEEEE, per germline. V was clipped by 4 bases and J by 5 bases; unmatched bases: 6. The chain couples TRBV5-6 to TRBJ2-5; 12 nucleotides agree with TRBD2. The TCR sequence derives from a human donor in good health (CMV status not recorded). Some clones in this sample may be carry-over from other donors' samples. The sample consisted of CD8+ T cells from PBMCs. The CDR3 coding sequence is TGTGCCAGCAGCGACGGACTAGCGGGGTTGGAGACCCAGTACTTC. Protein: CASSDGLAGLETQYF. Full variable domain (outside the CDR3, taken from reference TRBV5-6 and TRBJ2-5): DAGVTQSPTHLIKTRGQQVTLRCSPKSGHDTVSWYQQALGQGPQFIFQYYEEEERQRGNFPDRFSGHQFPNYSSELNVNALLLGDSALYLCASSDGLAGLETQYFGPGTRLLVL.